This TCR beta chain stems from a study of T cell responses to AZD1222 COVID-19 vaccine. General study findings and limits: Repertoire collection took place solely once the T cell response had peaked. In a largely white British group with more females than males, clonal diversity was possibly underestimated. Nearly half of unique spike-specific TCRs reportedly avoided B.1.351 and B.1.1.7 mutated regions.

TCRdb's table, derived via immunoSEQ multiplex PCR, lists solely in-frame clones and lacks some. Of 100,000 to 150,000 clones listed, around 91% are singletons. Details on this clone: As yet, its antigen is unknown.

V shed 4 bases and J 8 bases; nucleotides not matched to a gene: 10. CDR1 is LNHDA and CDR2 is SQIVND in the germline V gene (reference sequence). The CDR3 is made up of 14 amino acids. J is TRBJ1-2 and V is TRBV19; TRBD1 aligns across 7 bases. The specimen was peripheral blood, collected on day 0 of MenACWY control vaccination. The TCR was taken from an adult in good health. CDR3 amino acids: CASSRVTGPRGYTF. The CDR3 nucleotides read TGTGCCAGTAGTAGAGTGACAGGGCCCCGGGGCTACACCTTC.